These 10 T cell receptor beta chains came from one sample sequenced in a study of blood T cell repertoires in COVID-19. Produced via immunoSEQ multiplex PCR; TCRdb's table is partial and in-frame only. The sample gives about 240,000 clones, about four fifths of which show up once; about 3.9% is in the top ten. Sample: PBMCs or T cells enriched from blood (not recorded which). The receptors shown here come from a woman aged 40 to 50 who had been exposed to COVID-19.

The chain carries TRBV6-1 and TRBJ2-2; D is unclear. CDR3 size: 18 residues. The V end was cut by 0 bases, the J end by 4 bases, with 18 bases between. In germline, CDR1 is MNHNS, CDR2 SASEGT. The DNA for the CDR3 is TGTGCCAGCAGTGAAGCGCCCCCGATGGGCAGGCCCACCGGGGAGCTGTTTTTT. Encoded protein: CASSEAPPMGRPTGELFF.

This clone came up once. The gene calls are TRBV3-1 (or the pseudogene TRBV3-2) and TRBJ2-6, with 8 bases identical to TRBD1. The CDR3 is 18 amino acids. CDR1 is LGHDT and CDR2 is YNNKEL in the germline V gene (reference sequence). V lost 3 bases, J lost 0 bases, and 7 bases stayed unmatched. The DNA for the CDR3 is TGTGCCAGCAGCCAGGGACAGGTGAAAAACTCTGGGGCCAACGTCCTGACTTTC. Encoded protein: CASSQGQVKNSGANVLTF.

The rearrangement links TRBV9 to TRBJ2-5, with 7 nucleotides matching TRBD2. Germline V gene data show CDR1 as SGDLS and CDR2 as YYNGEE. Trimming cost V 3 bases and J 6 bases; bases outside gene matches: 8. The CDR3 is made up of 14 amino acids. The CDR3 loop reads CASSAGTTFQTQYF. CDR3 DNA sequence: TGTGCCAGCAGCGCCGGGACTACCTTCCAGACCCAGTACTTC.

The rearrangement links TRBV12-3 or TRBV12-4 to TRBJ1-1, with 10 bases fitting TRBD1. CDR3 length: 13 amino acids. J gave up 5 bases and V 9 bases, and 6 bases lay outside the gene matches. The CDR3 is CASDRGLYTEAFF. The CDR3 coding sequence is TGTGCCAGTGACAGGGGGCTGTATACTGAAGCTTTCTTT.

The chain recombines TRBV5-4 with TRBJ2-5; the match to TRBD2 covers 7 bases. This CDR3 is built from 14 residues. V shed 0 bases, J shed 6 bases, and the junction held 5 bases outside the gene matches. Germline CDR1 SGHNT, CDR2 YYREEE (reference sequence). In DNA form, the CDR3 reads TGTGCCAGCAGCTTGGGGACTAGTCAAAAGACCCAGTACTTC. Protein product: CASSLGTSQKTQYF.

This clone was seen a handful of times. The V and J genes are TRBV28 and TRBJ1-2, with 8 bases aligning to TRBD1. V lost 5 bases and J lost 6; bases outside the gene matches: 8. Per germline, CDR1 MDHEN and CDR2 SYDVKM. CDR3 size: 14 residues. CDR3 in amino acids: CASSPQDRANGYTF. DNA of the CDR3: TGTGCCAGCAGTCCCCAGGACAGGGCGAATGGCTACACCTTC.

The chain carries TRBV5-1 and TRBJ2-3; maybe TRBD2 (7 bases). The V end lost 0 bases, the J end lost 0 bases, and 11 bases lay between the germline ends. Germline CDR1 is SGHRS and CDR2 is YFSETQ. CDR3 length: 16 residues. CDR3 sequence (DNA): TGCGCCAGCAGCTTGGTGGGGGGGCAGAGCACAGATACGCAGTATTTT. This sequence encodes CASSLVGGQSTDTQYF.

The V call is TRBV28, the J call TRBJ1-5; 12 positions agree with TRBD1. V was pared by 5 bases and J by 7 bases, with 6 bases of the junction left unmatched. The CDR3 consists of 15 residues. CDR1 and CDR2 (germline): MDHEN, SYDVKM. CDR3 nucleotides: TGTGCCAGCAGTACGGGACAGGGGGCGAGACAGCCCCAGCATTTT. This codes for CASSTGQGARQPQHF.

The chain joins TRBV19 to TRBJ1-3; D gene uncertain. Trimming took off 4 bases at V and 4 bases at J, with 5 bases between the two ends. CDR3 length: 12 amino acids. Germline V gene data show CDR1 as LNHDA and CDR2 as SQIVND (reference sequence). CDR3 sequence reads: CASSTSGNTIYF. The CDR3 coding sequence is TGTGCCAGTAGTACGTCCGGAAACACCATATATTTT.

CDR3 bases: TGTGCCAGCAGCTTTGCGGGCGCCAACGTCCTGACTTTC. It is translated as CASSFAGANVLTF. The J gene is TRBJ2-6, the V gene TRBV7-8, with a tentative D call TRBD2 (5 bases). The CDR3 extends over 13 amino acids. CDR1 SGHVS and CDR2 FQNEAQ come from the germline V gene. V was shortened by 3 bases and J by 7 bases, with 7 bases between the two germline ends.